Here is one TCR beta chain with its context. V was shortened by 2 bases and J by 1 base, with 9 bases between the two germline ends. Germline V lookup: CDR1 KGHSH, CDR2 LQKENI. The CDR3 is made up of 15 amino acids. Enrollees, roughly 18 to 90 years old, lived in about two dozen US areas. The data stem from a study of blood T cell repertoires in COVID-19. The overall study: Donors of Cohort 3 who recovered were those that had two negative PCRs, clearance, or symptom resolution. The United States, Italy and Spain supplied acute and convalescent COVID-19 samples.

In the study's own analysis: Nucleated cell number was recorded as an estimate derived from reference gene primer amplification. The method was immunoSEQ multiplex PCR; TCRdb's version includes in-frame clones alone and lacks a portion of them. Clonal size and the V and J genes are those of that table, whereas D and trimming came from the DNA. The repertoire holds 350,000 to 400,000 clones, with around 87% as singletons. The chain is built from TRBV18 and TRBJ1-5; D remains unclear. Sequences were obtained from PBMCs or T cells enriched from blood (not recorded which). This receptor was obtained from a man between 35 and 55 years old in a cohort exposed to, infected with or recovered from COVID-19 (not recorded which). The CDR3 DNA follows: TGTGCCAGCTCACCAGAGGGAACGAGCAATCAGCCCCAGCATTTT. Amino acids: CASSPEGTSNQPQHF.